Below are 22 T cell receptor beta chains sequenced from a single sample in a study of cytomegalovirus exposure and HLA in healthy donors. The PCR employed 60 Vbeta primers together with 13 Jbeta primers. The repertoire was sequenced with immunoSEQ multiplex PCR; TCRdb's copy has only in-frame clones and lacks some. In the table there are about 170,000 clones, about 65% of which are singletons. Sequencing input: PBMCs. The receptors originated from a girl between 10 and 17 years old in good health and CMV-seronegative.

The chain recombines TRBV2 with TRBJ2-7; 9 bases are a match to TRBD1. Germline lookup yields CDR1 SNHLY and CDR2 FYNNEI. The trim removed 11 bases at V and 4 bases at J, leaving 6 bases unmatched. The CDR3 extends over 12 amino acids. CDR3 in amino acids: CAVDRGTYEQYF. The CDR3 DNA follows: TGTGCCGTTGACAGGGGGACGTACGAGCAGTACTTC.

V gene TRBV18 combines with J gene TRBJ1-2; D remains ambiguous. From germline, CDR1 is KGHSH and CDR2 LQKENI. There are 14 residues in the CDR3. Trimming pared 4 bases from V and 6 bases from J, leaving 15 bases between. CDR3 nucleotides: TGTGCCAGCTCACTTTCCCGAGAGGGAGATGGCTACACCTTC. Translation gives CASSLSREGDGYTF. The full variable domain, rest sourced from reference TRBV18 and TRBJ1-2, is NAGVMQNPRHLVRRRGQEARLRCSPMKGHSHVYWYRQLPEEGLKFMVYLQKENIIDESGMPKERFSAEFPKEGPSILRIQQVVRGDSAAYFCASSLSREGDGYTFGSGTRLTVV.

The CDR3 coding sequence is TGTGCCAGCGGGACACCATTGGGGACTGAAGCTTTCTTT. As protein: CASGTPLGTEAFF. The chain employs TRBV2 and TRBJ1-1, with D perhaps matching TRBD1 (6 bases). The CDR3 loop spans 13 amino acids. With 8 bases removed from V and 5 bases from J, the gap between germline ends came to 15 bases. The germline V gene has CDR1 SNHLY and CDR2 FYNNEI.

This clone has just a few counts. The chain employs TRBV14 and TRBJ2-5; 9 bases are a match to TRBD1. Near its end, the DNA agrees better with TRBJ2-7, so the J call may be wrong. CDR1 is SGHDN and CDR2 is FVKESK in the germline V gene. This CDR3 is 16 amino acids long. As DNA, the CDR3 is TGTGCCAGCAGCCAGGTTGGGACAGGGCGGCAATACGAGCAGTACTTC. It yields the protein CASSQVGTGRQYEQYF.

The chain recombines TRBV5-1 with TRBJ2-5; 8 nucleotides agree with TRBD1. Germline CDR1 SGHRS, CDR2 YFSETQ. The CDR3 spans 15 residues. The J segment lost 3 bases and the V segment lost 3 bases, leaving 7 bases of the junction unmatched. The CDR3 here is CASSYRQGKEETQYF. CDR3 DNA: TGCGCCAGCAGCTACCGACAGGGGAAAGAAGAGACCCAGTACTTC.

The V call is TRBV5-3, the J call TRBJ1-1; no clear D gene. TRBV5-3 is known as an ORF, though its function is uncertain. This CDR3 comprises 13 residues. V was cut by 0 bases and J by 5 bases, with 8 bases left in between. CDR3 DNA sequence: TGTGCCAGAAGCTTGGTTGAGTTAACTGAAGCTTTCTTT. This codes for CARSLVELTEAFF.

The rearrangement links TRBV6-6 to TRBJ1-1; no definite D call. The CDR3 is made up of 14 amino acids. Germline CDR1 reads MNHNY; CDR2 reads SVGAGI (reference sequence). V lost 0 bases to trimming and J lost 1 base, with 6 bases between them. In DNA, the CDR3 is TGTGCCAGCAGTTACTCTGCAGGGAACACTGAAGCTTTCTTT. Translation: CASSYSAGNTEAFF.

In this sample, this clone turned up a few times. The rearrangement joins TRBV2 to TRBJ1-5, with TRBD1 as a possible D gene (5 bases). Germline V gene sequence: CDR1 SNHLY, CDR2 FYNNEI. CDR3 length equals 16 residues. V was pared by 2 bases and J by 2 bases, with 13 bases between. Here the CDR3 DNA reads TGTGCCAGCAGTGAACAAGGGGTCGTTGGCAATCAGCCCCAGCATTTT. This translates into CASSEQGVVGNQPQHF.

The chain carries TRBV7-6 and TRBJ2-5; 11 bases map to TRBD2. With 5 bases clipped from V and 5 bases from J, the junction kept 10 bases outside the gene matches. The CDR3 spans 16 residues. CDR1 and CDR2 (germline): SGHVS, FNYEAQ. The CDR3 protein is CASSPTSGGPAETQYF. The CDR3 coding sequence is TGTGCCAGCAGCCCAACTAGCGGGGGACCCGCGGAGACCCAGTACTTC.

The table lists this clone with a few counts. CDR3 residues: CASSPTVTLNIQYF. Written as DNA, the CDR3 is TGTGCCAGCTCCCCGACAGTTACCCTAAACATTCAGTACTTC. The chain uses TRBV18 and TRBJ2-4; D perhaps matches TRBD1 (5 bases). The CDR3 extends over 14 amino acids. Germline CDR1 and CDR2: KGHSH and LQKENI. Trimming cost V 6 bases and J 6 bases, with 15 bases left between them. Combining the CDR3 with reference TRBV18 and TRBJ2-4 gives the whole variable domain NAGVMQNPRHLVRRRGQEARLRCSPMKGHSHVYWYRQLPEEGLKFMVYLQKENIIDESGMPKERFSAEFPKEGPSILRIQQVVRGDSAAYFCASSPTVTLNIQYFGAGTRLSVL.

V and J are TRBV21-1 and TRBJ2-5; the table's D call of TRBD1 was not tested on the DNA. TRBV21-1 is reported as a pseudogene. This CDR3 has 13 residues. The CDR3: CASSTRQGREQYF. Here the CDR3 DNA reads TGTGCCAGCAGCACAAGACAGGGGCGGGAGCAGTACTTC.

This clone came up many times. The chain carries TRBV7-3 and TRBJ2-5; D is possibly TRBD1 (5 bases). V lost 4 bases and J 4 bases, leaving 19 bases between the germline ends. Germline-derived CDR1 and CDR2 are SGHTA and FQGTGA. There are 16 residues in the CDR3. The CDR3 bases are TGTGCCAGCAGCTATCGGACACAGGCTTCTGTAGAGACCCAGTACTTC. It yields the protein CASSYRTQASVETQYF.

This clone was seen a few times. The gene calls are TRBV9 and TRBJ2-7; 7 bases match TRBD2. Per germline, CDR1 SGDLS and CDR2 YYNGEE. CDR3 size: 14 residues. Trimming took 3 bases from V and 1 from J; bases not matched to a gene: 4. Here the CDR3 DNA reads TGTGCCAGCAGCGAATTGGGGGGGTCCTACGAGCAGTACTTC. This sequence encodes CASSELGGSYEQYF.

The V and J genes are TRBV7-2 and TRBJ2-7; D remains unclear. Trimming removed 3 bases at V and 0 bases at J, with 18 bases between. Germline CDR1 and CDR2: SGHTA and FQGNSA. The CDR3 is 17 amino acids. The CDR3 spells CASSFFTDNSLSYEQYF. In DNA, the CDR3 is TGTGCCAGCAGCTTTTTTACTGACAACTCCCTCTCCTACGAGCAGTACTTC.

The chain joins TRBV2 to TRBJ1-1, with D perhaps TRBD1 (6 bases). Germline CDR1 reads SNHLY; CDR2 reads FYNNEI. The CDR3 consists of 14 residues. V was clipped by 3 bases and J by 6 bases, with 14 bases between them. CDR3 in DNA: TGTGCCAGCAGTGACTGGGGGCTTAAGGCTGAAGCTTTCTTT. Amino acids: CASSDWGLKAEAFF.

The chain is built from TRBV7-2 and TRBJ2-3; D is unresolved. The length of the CDR3 is 13 residues. Trimming took 1 base from V and 1 from J, leaving 3 bases between them. Germline V gene data show CDR1 as SGHTA and CDR2 as FQGNSA. The CDR3 nucleotides are TGTGCCAGCAGCTTAGGCGGCACAGATACGCAGTATTTT. Translated: CASSLGGTDTQYF.

The rearrangement joins TRBV7-9 to TRBJ2-5, with D maybe TRBD1 (6 bases). Trimming took 11 bases from V and 5 from J, leaving 15 bases between them. The germline CDR1 and CDR2 sequences are SEHNR and FQNEAQ (reference sequence). This CDR3 region has 12 residues. CDR3 sequence: CASWGPRETQYF. CDR3 nucleotide sequence: TGTGCCTCTTGGGGGCCCCGGGAGACCCAGTACTTC.

V usage is TRBV7-9 and J usage is TRBJ2-7; TRBD2 is a possible D gene (5 bases). The CDR3 sequence is 16 residues long. V lost 7 bases, J lost 0 bases, and 19 bases lay in between. The germline gives CDR1 SEHNR, CDR2 FQNEAQ (reference sequence). The CDR3 nucleotides read TGTGCCAGCACCCCTCCTGAGGACTTCAGCTCCTACGAGCAGTACTTC. This translates into CASTPPEDFSSYEQYF. Based on the CDR3 plus reference TRBV7-9 and TRBJ2-7, the full variable domain is DTGVSQNPRHKITKRGQNVTFRCDPISEHNRLYWYRQTLGQGPEFLTYFQNEAQLEKSRLLSDRFSAERPKGSFSTLEIQRTEQGDSAMYLCASTPPEDFSSYEQYFGPGTRLTVT.

This rearrangement joins TRBV4-2 to TRBJ1-4, with 8 bases fitting TRBD1. The ends lost 1 base at V and 7 bases at J; junction bases unmatched: 20. Germline CDR1 reads LGHNA; CDR2 reads YNFKEQ. The CDR3 is 20 amino acids. The chain's CDR3 is CASSQGTRTGIDGGGEKLFF. In DNA form, the CDR3 reads TGTGCCAGCAGCCAAGGGACCCGGACAGGGATAGACGGGGGTGGTGAAAAACTGTTTTTT.

This clone is a singleton in its sample. The chain employs TRBV7-9 and TRBJ1-1; D not resolved. The germline V and J ends were trimmed by 1 base and 11 bases, with 17 bases remaining between them. Germline CDR1 reads SEHNR; CDR2 reads FQNEAQ (reference sequence). This CDR3 region has 14 residues. The chain's CDR3 is CASSLGEGALGAFF. As DNA, the CDR3 is TGTGCCAGCAGCTTAGGTGAGGGTGCACTGGGGGCTTTCTTT.

The gene calls are TRBV29-1 and TRBJ2-7, with 8 positions matching TRBD2. The CDR3 extends over 12 amino acids. V gave up 4 bases and J gave up 8 bases; unmatched junction bases: 7. Germline V gene sequence: CDR1 SQVTM, CDR2 ANQGSEA. CDR3 sequence (DNA): TGCAGCGTTGCGGGGGGGCGGTCCAAGCAGTACTTC. This translates into CSVAGGRSKQYF.

CDR3 bases: TGTGCCAGCAGCCCCTGGAGTGGCACAGATACGCAGTATTTT. Its protein product is CASSPWSGTDTQYF. The chain employs TRBV11-3 and TRBJ2-3; D gene uncertain. Trimming pared 5 bases from V and 1 base from J, leaving 10 bases between. The CDR3 sequence is 14 residues long. Germline-derived CDR1 and CDR2 are SGHNT and YENEEA.